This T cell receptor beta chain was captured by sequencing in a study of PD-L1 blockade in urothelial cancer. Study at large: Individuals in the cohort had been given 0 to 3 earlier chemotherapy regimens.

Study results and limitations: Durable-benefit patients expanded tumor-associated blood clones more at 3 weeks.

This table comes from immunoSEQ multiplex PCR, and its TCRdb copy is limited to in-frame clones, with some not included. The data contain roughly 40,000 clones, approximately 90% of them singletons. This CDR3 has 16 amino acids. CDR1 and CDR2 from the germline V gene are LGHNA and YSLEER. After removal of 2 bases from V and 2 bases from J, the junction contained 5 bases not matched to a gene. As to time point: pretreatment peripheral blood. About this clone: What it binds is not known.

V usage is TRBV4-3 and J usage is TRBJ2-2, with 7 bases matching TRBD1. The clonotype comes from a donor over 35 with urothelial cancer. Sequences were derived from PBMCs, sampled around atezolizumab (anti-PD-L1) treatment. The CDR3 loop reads CASSQTGQPNTGELFF. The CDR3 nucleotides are TGCGCCAGCAGCCAAACGGGACAGCCTAACACCGGGGAGCTGTTTTTT.